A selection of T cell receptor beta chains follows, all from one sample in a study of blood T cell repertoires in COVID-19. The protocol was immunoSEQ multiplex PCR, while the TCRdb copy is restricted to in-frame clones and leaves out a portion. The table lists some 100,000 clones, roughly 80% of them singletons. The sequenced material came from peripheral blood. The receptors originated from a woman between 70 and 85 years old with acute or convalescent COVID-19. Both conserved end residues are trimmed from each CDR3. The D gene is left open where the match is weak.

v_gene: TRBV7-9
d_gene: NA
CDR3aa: ASSSSGKGNTEAF

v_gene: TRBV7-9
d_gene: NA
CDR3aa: ASSLATPEQF

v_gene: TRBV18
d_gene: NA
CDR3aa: ASSPTGLEAF

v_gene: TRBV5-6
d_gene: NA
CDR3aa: ASSPGRNPGNTIY

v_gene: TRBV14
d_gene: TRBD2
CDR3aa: ASSHRLAGNTDTQY

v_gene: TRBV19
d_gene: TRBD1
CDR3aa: ASSIGTGGTSNQPQH

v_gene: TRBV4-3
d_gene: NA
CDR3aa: ASSPLGQPQH

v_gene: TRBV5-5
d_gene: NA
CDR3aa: ASSRGGADTQY

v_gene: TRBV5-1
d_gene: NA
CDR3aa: ASSLLGGNYGYT

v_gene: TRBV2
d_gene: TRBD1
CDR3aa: ASSLRTGDTEAF

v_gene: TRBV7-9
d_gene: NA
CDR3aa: ASNLPGNGEKLF

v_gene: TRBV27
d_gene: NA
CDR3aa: ASRGHDKETQY

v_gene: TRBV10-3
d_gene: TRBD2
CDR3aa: AISDSGGTTDTQY

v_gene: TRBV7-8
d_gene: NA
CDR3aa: ASSSERGGYT

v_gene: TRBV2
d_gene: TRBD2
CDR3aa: ASSGGGGYPYEQY

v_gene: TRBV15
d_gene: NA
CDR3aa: ATSRDREYNSPLH

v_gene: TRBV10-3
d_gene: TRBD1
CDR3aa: AIRGQGDGNTIY

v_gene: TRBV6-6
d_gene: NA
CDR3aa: ASTLDVTGELF

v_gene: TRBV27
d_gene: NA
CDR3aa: ASAVKAHYEQY

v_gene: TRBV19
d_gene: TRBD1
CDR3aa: ASSSGTGGADYGYT

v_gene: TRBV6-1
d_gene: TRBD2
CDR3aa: ASSETAGGPWETQY

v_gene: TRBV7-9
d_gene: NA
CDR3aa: ASSLEAGTEAF

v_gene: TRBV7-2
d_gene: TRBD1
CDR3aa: ASSSTTTGDTEAF

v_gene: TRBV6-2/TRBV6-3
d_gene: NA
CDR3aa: ASSMRDNEQF

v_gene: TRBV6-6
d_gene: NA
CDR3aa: ASSQPPGSEQF

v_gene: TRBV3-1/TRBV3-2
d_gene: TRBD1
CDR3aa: ASSPKTGTGTEQF

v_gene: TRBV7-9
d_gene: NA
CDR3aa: ASSFRGNTGELF

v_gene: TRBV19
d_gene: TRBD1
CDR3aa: ASSSRDRTSYNEQF

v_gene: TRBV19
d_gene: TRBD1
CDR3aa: ASSPGTGTEKLF

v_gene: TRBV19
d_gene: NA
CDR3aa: ASRTGQRSNSPLH

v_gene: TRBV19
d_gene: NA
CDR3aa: ASNTGFGDNEQF

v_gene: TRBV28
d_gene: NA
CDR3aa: ASSLREGNEKLF

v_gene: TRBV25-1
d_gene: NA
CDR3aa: ASSEKLGELYGYT

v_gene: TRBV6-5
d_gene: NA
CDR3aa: ASSYGDRINYGYT

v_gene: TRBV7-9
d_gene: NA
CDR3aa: ASSLIDQPQH

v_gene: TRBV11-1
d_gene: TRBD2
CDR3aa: ASSPQRGLQETQY

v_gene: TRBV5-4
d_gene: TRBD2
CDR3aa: ASSFAGGLKETQY

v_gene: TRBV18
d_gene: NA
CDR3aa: ASSPDTGAF